The rows below give T cell receptor beta chains drawn from one sample of a study of early T cells in non-severe SARS-CoV-2 infection. TCRdb called the 5' RACE reads again in MiXCR, with one record for every CDR3 protein. This table holds tens of thousands of distinct CDR3 sequences, 4.5% found once. Source material: whole blood. These receptors all come from an adult who was a healthcare worker with PCR-confirmed SARS-CoV-2 infection or an uninfected control (not recorded which). CDR3s include the opening cysteine and the closing phenylalanine or tryptophan. D genes are given only for firm matches. Rows may omit the clone size; those that give it use once, few, many or a size class.

V gene	D gene	J gene	clone size	CDR3 protein	CDR3 DNA
TRBV5-1	TRBD1	TRBJ2-1	many	CASSLSGTGGVNEQFF	TGCGCCAGCAGCTTATCCGGGACAGGGGGCGTGAATGAGCAGTTCTTC
TRBV20-1	TRBD2	TRBJ2-3	NA	CSAETVTSGSDTQYF	TGCAGTGCTGAAACTGTGACTAGCGGGTCAGATACGCAGTATTTT
TRBV29-1	NA	TRBJ1-5	many	CSARDGNQPQHF	TGCAGCGCTCGGGACGGTAATCAGCCCCAGCATTTT
TRBV28	NA	TRBJ2-7	many	CASSRTPYEQYF	TGTGCCAGCAGCCGCACACCCTACGAGCAGTACTTC
TRBV7-8	TRBD1	TRBJ2-1	many	CASNFGTGLSYNEQFF	TGTGCCAGCAACTTCGGGACAGGCCTCTCCTACAATGAGCAGTTCTTC
TRBV30	NA	TRBJ2-7	NA	CAWSLRGLYEQYF	TGTGCCTGGAGTCTAAGGGGACTTTACGAGCAGTACTTC
TRBV7-2	TRBD2	TRBJ2-5	medium-sized	CASSRPLAGISQYF	TGTGCCAGCAGCCGTCCGTTAGCGGGAATTTCCCAGTACTTC
TRBV28	NA	TRBJ1-4	many	CASTEPTRGNEKLFF	TGTGCCAGCACCGAGCCGACGAGGGGCAATGAAAAACTGTTTTTT
TRBV30	NA	TRBJ2-6	many	CAWSQGLSGANVLTF	TGTGCCTGGAGCCAGGGACTCTCTGGGGCCAACGTCCTGACTTTC
TRBV20-1	TRBD2	TRBJ2-7	many	CSASQTRSGSIYEQYF	TGCAGTGCTAGTCAAACCAGGAGCGGGAGTATCTACGAGCAGTACTTC
TRBV7-9	NA	TRBJ2-1	few	CASGGTGYNEQFF	TGTGCCAGCGGCGGGACCGGTTACAATGAGCAGTTCTTC
TRBV5-1	TRBD2	TRBJ2-1	many	CASSLGGTSASYNEQFF	TGCGCCAGCAGCTTGGGGGGCACTAGCGCTTCCTACAATGAGCAGTTCTTC
TRBV6-5	NA	TRBJ1-2	many	CASSYAQGPNYGYTF	TGTGCCAGCAGTTACGCCCAGGGCCCTAACTATGGCTACACCTTC
TRBV12-3/TRBV12-4	NA	TRBJ2-4	many	CASTLSATIRENIQYF	TGTGCCAGCACCCTTAGCGCGACCATCAGGGAAAACATTCAGTACTTC
TRBV28	NA	TRBJ2-7	NA	CASAESTTYEQYF	TGTGCCAGCGCGGAGTCTACCACCTACGAGCAGTACTTC
TRBV5-6	NA	TRBJ2-3	many	CASSLGMELGDTQYF	TGTGCCAGCAGCTTGGGTATGGAATTGGGAGATACGCAGTATTTT
TRBV6-5	NA	TRBJ2-7	many	CASSYIGSYEQYF	TGTGCCAGCAGTTATATCGGCTCCTACGAGCAGTACTTC
TRBV18	NA	TRBJ2-2	few	CASSPPGVENTGELFF	TGTGCCAGCTCACCACCGGGCGTCGAGAACACCGGGGAGCTGTTTTTT
TRBV30	TRBD1	TRBJ2-7	few	CAWSATGAAGQYF	TGTGCCTGGAGTGCTACAGGGGCCGCCGGGCAGTACTTC
TRBV10-2	TRBD1	TRBJ1-1	many	CASRYGQGGTEAFF	TGCGCCAGCAGGTATGGACAGGGAGGAACTGAAGCTTTCTTT
TRBV9	NA	TRBJ2-3	NA	CASSVGPSSSTDTQYF	TGTGCCAGCAGCGTAGGACCATCCTCTAGCACAGATACGCAGTATTTT
TRBV29-1	TRBD2	TRBJ2-1	NA	CSAPGLADNEQFF	TGCAGCGCCCCAGGACTAGCGGACAATGAGCAGTTCTTC
TRBV5-6	NA	TRBJ1-1	NA	CASSLAGANTEAFF	TGTGCCAGCAGCTTGGCCGGGGCGAACACTGAAGCTTTCTTT
TRBV5-4	NA	TRBJ2-7	medium-sized	CASSLSGDIKDEQYF	TGTGCCAGCAGCTTGTCCGGGGATATTAAGGACGAGCAGTACTTC
TRBV6-5	NA	TRBJ1-2	many	CASSYSSGDYGYTF	TGTGCCAGCAGTTACTCTTCAGGAGACTATGGCTACACCTTC
TRBV6-2/TRBV6-3	TRBD2	TRBJ2-7	NA	CASSYRAGGPYEQYF	TGTGCCAGCAGTTACCGCGCGGGAGGCCCCTACGAGCAGTACTTC
TRBV7-9	NA	TRBJ2-7	many	CASSPRTALSYEQYF	TGTGCCAGCAGCCCACGGACAGCCCTATCCTACGAGCAGTACTTC
TRBV7-6	NA	TRBJ2-1	many	CASSQLTNEQFF	TGTGCCAGCAGCCAACTAACCAATGAGCAGTTCTTC
TRBV12-3/TRBV12-4	TRBD1	TRBJ2-1	many	CASSLGDRNEQFF	TGTGCCAGCAGTTTGGGGGACAGAAATGAGCAGTTCTTC
TRBV4-2	NA	TRBJ1-2	many	CASSQAGTRVGYTF	TGTGCCAGCAGCCAAGCCGGGACAAGGGTAGGCTACACCTTC
TRBV4-2	NA	TRBJ2-7	NA	CASSQDPSASSYEQYF	TGTGCCAGCAGCCAAGACCCTAGCGCGAGCTCCTACGAGCAGTACTTC
TRBV18	NA	TRBJ1-1	many	CASSLSGADEAFF	TGTGCCAGCTCACTATCAGGGGCCGATGAAGCTTTCTTT
TRBV7-2	NA	TRBJ1-1	few	CASSSLRVTEAFF	TGTGCCAGCAGCTCCCTCCGGGTCACTGAAGCTTTCTTT
TRBV6-2/TRBV6-3	NA	TRBJ1-5	many	CASSQQGFGNQPQHF	TGTGCCAGCAGTCAACAGGGCTTCGGCAATCAGCCCCAGCATTTT
TRBV29-1	NA	TRBJ1-1	few	CSVFLQGNTEAFF	TGCAGCGTCTTCCTACAGGGGAACACTGAAGCTTTCTTT
TRBV18	NA	TRBJ2-1	many	CASSPPRGSSGPYNEQFF	TGTGCCAGCTCACCACCGAGGGGTAGCTCAGGGCCCTACAATGAGCAGTTCTTC
TRBV5-5	NA	TRBJ2-1	many	CASSLWDNNEQFF	TGCGCCAGCAGCTTATGGGACAACAATGAGCAGTTCTTC
TRBV19	NA	TRBJ1-5	medium-sized	CASSPGQILSNQPQHF	TGTGCCAGTAGTCCTGGACAGATCCTTAGCAATCAGCCCCAGCATTTT
TRBV2	NA	TRBJ1-1	many	CASSFQQGGTEAFF	TGTGCCAGCAGTTTCCAACAGGGTGGGACTGAAGCTTTCTTT
TRBV27	NA	TRBJ2-3	few	CASSRLGADTQYF	TGTGCCAGCAGTCGACTAGGGGCAGATACGCAGTATTTT
TRBV6-2/TRBV6-3	NA	TRBJ1-2	few	CASSYEVRRGYTF	TGTGCCAGCAGTTATGAGGTCCGGCGGGGCTACACCTTC
TRBV12-3/TRBV12-4	NA	TRBJ1-4	many	CASSLGGRNEKLFF	TGTGCCAGCAGTTTGGGCGGACGGAATGAAAAACTGTTTTTT
TRBV7-2	TRBD2	TRBJ2-1	many	CASSTWTSGSFYNEQFF	TGTGCCAGCAGCACCTGGACTAGCGGGAGTTTCTACAATGAGCAGTTCTTC
TRBV5-1	NA	TRBJ1-5	many	CASSLEAGAGQPQHF	TGCGCCAGCAGCTTGGAGGCGGGGGCAGGTCAGCCCCAGCATTTT
TRBV2	TRBD1	TRBJ1-5	many	CASTRAGTEAQHF	TGTGCCAGCACCAGAGCAGGGACAGAGGCCCAGCATTTT
TRBV10-3	NA	TRBJ1-3	many	CAISEDGSSGNTIYF	TGTGCCATCAGTGAAGACGGTTCCTCTGGAAACACCATATATTTT
TRBV6-5	TRBD1	TRBJ1-1	many	CASSYSPRGPTEAFF	TGTGCCAGCAGTTACTCACCAAGGGGGCCTACTGAAGCTTTCTTT